These 25 T cell receptor beta chains originate from one sample sequenced in a study of T cell changes during pregnancy in multiple sclerosis. Sequencing was performed with immunoSEQ multiplex PCR; in TCRdb, only in-frame clones are kept and a portion is missing. The data contain about 42,000 clones, approximately 81% of them singletons. The sequencing used CD4+ T cells from peripheral blood mononuclear cells, collected before pregnancy. The origin of the receptors is a female donor with multiple sclerosis, enrolled in a pregnancy study.

The V call is TRBV12-5, the J call TRBJ2-7; D is possibly TRBD2 (6 bases). CDR1 is LGHNT and CDR2 is FRNRAP in the germline V gene. V was shortened by 5 bases and J by 6 bases, with 14 bases between the two germline ends. The CDR3 covers 13 residues. The CDR3 sequence: CASGLAAGSEQYF. DNA for the CDR3: TGTGCTAGTGGTCTAGCTGCGGGGAGCGAGCAGTACTTC.

This CDR3 is CASSGPGLGYEQYF. The CDR3 DNA reads as TGTGCCAGTAGTGGCCCGGGATTAGGCTACGAGCAGTACTTC. This chain joins TRBV19 and TRBJ2-7; TRBD2 might be the D (5 bases). This CDR3 region has 14 residues. Trimming cost V 5 bases and J 3 bases, with 14 bases left between them. The V gene's germline CDR1 is LNHDA and CDR2 SQIVND (reference sequence).

The chain carries TRBV6-6 and TRBJ1-5; D gene unclear. The CDR3 loop spans 15 amino acids. Germline assignment: CDR1 MNHNY and CDR2 SVGAGI (reference sequence). Trimming removed 2 bases from V and 0 bases from J, with 8 bases in between. Here the CDR3 reads CASSYGRDSNQPQHF. The CDR3 DNA reads as TGTGCCAGCAGTTACGGGCGAGATAGCAATCAGCCCCAGCATTTT.

This chain uses TRBV19 with TRBJ1-3; D unclear. This CDR3 region has 12 residues. Germline CDR1 reads LNHDA; CDR2 reads SQIVND (reference sequence). Trimming left V 3 bases short and J 7 bases short, with 7 bases between. The CDR3 sequence is CASSMSENTIYF. CDR3 nucleotides: TGTGCCAGTAGTATGAGCGAGAACACCATATATTTT.

This clone appeared once. V is TRBV5-1 and J is TRBJ2-3, with 7 bases identical to TRBD1. V was clipped by 4 bases and J by 4 bases; unmatched bases: 6. The CDR3 has 14 amino acids. Germline V gene lookup returns CDR1 SGHRS and CDR2 YFSETQ. Here the CDR3 reads CASSVGQLADTQYF. The CDR3 coding sequence is TGCGCCAGCAGCGTGGGACAGTTGGCAGATACGCAGTATTTT.

V and J are TRBV7-9 and TRBJ1-2, with D possibly being TRBD1 (5 bases). The CDR3 is 15 residues long. CDR1 and CDR2 from the germline V gene are SEHNR and FQNEAQ (reference sequence). Deletions cut 1 base from V and 3 bases from J, with 12 bases between. DNA of the CDR3: TGTGCCAGCAGCTTAGAAAGACAGAGCTACTATGGCTACACCTTC. Translating it yields CASSLERQSYYGYTF. The variable domain in full, with the rest retrieved from reference TRBV7-9 and TRBJ1-2, is DTGVSQNPRHKITKRGQNVTFRCDPISEHNRLYWYRQTLGQGPEFLTYFQNEAQLEKSRLLSDRFSAERPKGSFSTLEIQRTEQGDSAMYLCASSLERQSYYGYTFGSGTRLTVV.

This chain connects TRBV10-2 to TRBJ2-7, with a possible D match to TRBD1 (6 bases). V lost 7 bases to trimming and J lost 0 bases, with 16 bases between them. CDR3 length: 15 amino acids. CDR1 is WSHSY, CDR2 SAAADI, per germline. The CDR3 DNA reads as TGCGCCAGCAAGAGGGCAGGGGTGGACTCCTACGAGCAGTACTTC. Its translation is CASKRAGVDSYEQYF.

This chain uses TRBV7-9 with TRBJ1-2; D uncertain. Germline values: CDR1 SEHNR, CDR2 FQNEAQ (reference sequence). CDR3 size: 13 residues. Trimming removed 2 bases from V and 6 bases from J, with 10 bases in between. Here the CDR3 DNA reads TGTGCCAGCAGCTTACTTTGGAGTGATGGCTACACCTTC. Amino acids: CASSLLWSDGYTF.

J is TRBJ2-1 and V is TRBV9, with D perhaps matching TRBD2 (5 bases). Germline values: CDR1 SGDLS, CDR2 YYNGEE. The CDR3 extends over 13 amino acids. Trimming removed 7 bases at V and 4 bases at J, with 12 bases between. In DNA, the CDR3 is TGTGCCAGCGGCCCGGGCGGGTACAATGAGCAGTTCTTC. Residues: CASGPGGYNEQFF. Full variable domain (missing parts from reference TRBV9 and TRBJ2-1): DSGVTQTPKHLITATGQRVTLRCSPRSGDLSVYWYQQSLDQGLQFLIQYYNGEERAKGNILERFSAQQFPDLHSELNLSSLELGDSALYFCASGPGGYNEQFFGPGTRLTVL.

The V and J genes are TRBV7-9 and TRBJ1-5; D unclear. CDR3 size: 13 residues. The germline CDR1 and CDR2 sequences are SEHNR and FQNEAQ (reference sequence). Trimming left V 5 bases short and J 6 bases short, with 11 bases between. The DNA of the CDR3 is TGTGCCAGCAGCCTGGAGGTATCTCAGCCCCAGCATTTT. It encodes CASSLEVSQPQHF.

The chain recombines TRBV5-8 with TRBJ2-3, with 9 nucleotides matching TRBD2. V lost 6 bases and J lost 3; bases outside the gene matches: 2. The CDR3 consists of 13 residues. The germline gives CDR1 SGHTS, CDR2 YDEGEE. The CDR3 protein is CASTLAGTDTQYF. The DNA of the CDR3 is TGTGCCAGCACGCTAGCGGGAACAGATACGCAGTATTTT.

This clone was detected once. The CDR3 protein is CASSYTYNEQFF. DNA for the CDR3: TGTGCCAGCAGTTACACATACAATGAGCAGTTCTTC. The chain combines TRBV6-6 with TRBJ2-1, with D unclear. Germline CDR1 and CDR2: MNHNY and SVGAGI (reference sequence). CDR3 length: 12 residues. V lost 2 bases, J lost 4 bases, and 3 bases lay in between.

This clone was detected once. This chain connects TRBV15 to TRBJ2-3; 7 bases match TRBD2. This CDR3 is 16 amino acids long. CDR1 is LNHNV, CDR2 YYDKDF, per germline (reference sequence). The J segment lost 3 bases and the V segment lost 0 bases, leaving 6 bases of the junction unmatched. CDR3 region: CATSRDRGEGTDTQYF. The CDR3 region has the DNA TGTGCCACCAGCAGAGATCGGGGGGAAGGGACAGATACGCAGTATTTT.

In its sample, this clone was seen a few times. The chain uses TRBV29-1 and TRBJ1-1; no definite D call. CDR3 length: 13 residues. V was trimmed by 4 bases and J by 0 bases, leaving 9 bases between them. The germline V gene has CDR1 SQVTM and CDR2 ANQGSEA. The CDR3 loop reads CSVGTVLNTEAFF. CDR3 sequence (DNA): TGCAGCGTTGGTACAGTCCTGAACACTGAAGCTTTCTTT.

This clone is medium-sized (0.01 to 0.1%). This sequence joins TRBV7-9 and TRBJ1-5; TRBD1 might be the D (5 bases). This CDR3 region has 16 residues. Germline CDR1 SEHNR, CDR2 FQNEAQ (reference sequence). Trimming cost V 5 bases and J 0 bases, with 14 bases left between them. In DNA, the CDR3 is TGTGCCAGCAGCATATCCCAGGGAGGTAGCAATCAGCCCCAGCATTTT. This encodes CASSISQGGSNQPQHF.

The gene calls are TRBV19 and TRBJ2-5; 9 nucleotides agree with TRBD1. From germline, CDR1 is LNHDA and CDR2 SQIVND (reference sequence). The V segment lost 5 bases and the J segment 1 base; nucleotides outside the gene matches: 5. The CDR3 has 15 amino acids. The CDR3 DNA sequence: TGTGCCAGTAGTCCGGACAGGGGATCCCAAGAGACCCAGTACTTC. Translating gives CASSPDRGSQETQYF.

The chain is built from TRBV19 and TRBJ1-2, with 8 positions matching TRBD1. Germline CDR1 and CDR2: LNHDA and SQIVND (reference sequence). The trim removed 2 bases at V and 4 bases at J, leaving 6 bases unmatched. The CDR3 is 15 residues long. The CDR3 DNA sequence: TGTGCCAGTAGTATAAACCGACAGGGGCCCTATGGCTACACCTTC. Protein: CASSINRQGPYGYTF. The variable domain in full, with the rest retrieved from reference TRBV19 and TRBJ1-2, is DGGITQSPKYLFRKEGQNVTLSCEQNLNHDAMYWYRQDPGQGLRLIYYSQIVNDFQKGDIAEGYSVSREKKESFPLTVTSAQKNPTAFYLCASSINRQGPYGYTFGSGTRLTVV.

The chain recombines TRBV19 with TRBJ1-1; D ambiguous. This CDR3 has 16 residues. V lost 7 bases to trimming and J lost 0 bases, with 18 bases between them. Germline loops: CDR1 LNHDA, CDR2 SQIVND (reference sequence). CDR3 amino acids: CASNSITAGMNTEAFF. CDR3 nucleotide sequence: TGTGCCAGTAACTCTATTACAGCGGGTATGAACACTGAAGCTTTCTTT.

This clone was seen just once. The gene calls are TRBV10-1 and TRBJ2-5, with a possible D match to TRBD2 (5 bases). The CDR3 length is 14 residues. Germline CDR1 and CDR2: WNHNN and SYGVQD (reference sequence). The ends were cut back, 2 bases at V and 1 base at J, with 8 bases in the middle. The CDR3 DNA is TGCGCCAGCAGTGAGCGGGAAGCCCAAGAGACCCAGTACTTC. Translation: CASSEREAQETQYF.

The rearrangement uses TRBV7-2 and TRBJ2-3, with TRBD2 matching over 9 bases. CDR1 is SGHTA, CDR2 FQGNSA, per germline. V lost 5 bases, J lost 6 bases, and 9 bases stayed unmatched. The CDR3 sequence is 15 residues long. This CDR3 reads CASSDSGGGGDTQYF. The CDR3 DNA sequence: TGTGCCAGCAGCGATAGCGGGGGCGGGGGGGATACGCAGTATTTT.

The gene calls are TRBV19 and TRBJ2-5; 8 nucleotides match TRBD1. Germline assignment: CDR1 LNHDA and CDR2 SQIVND (reference sequence). This CDR3 has 13 residues. J was trimmed by 5 bases and V by 6 bases; bases with no gene match: 5. As DNA, the CDR3 is TGTGCCAGTAGCCCAAACAGGGGGGAGACCCAGTACTTC. It yields the protein CASSPNRGETQYF.

The chain recombines TRBV28 with TRBJ2-7; D is unresolved. Germline values: CDR1 MDHEN, CDR2 SYDVKM. The V end lost 3 bases, the J end lost 4 bases, and 4 bases lay between the germline ends. The CDR3 has 11 residues. The CDR3 DNA reads TGTGCCAGCAGTTTGAGATACGAGCAGTACTTC. Amino acids: CASSLRYEQYF.

This sequence joins TRBV6-5 and TRBJ1-3; D call uncertain. From germline, CDR1 is MNHEY and CDR2 SVGAGI. V gave up 0 bases and J gave up 0 bases, with 6 bases separating them. CDR3 size: 15 residues. The CDR3 nucleotides read TGTGCCAGCAGTTACTCGATGAGCTCTGGAAACACCATATATTTT. Amino acids: CASSYSMSSGNTIYF.

The chain has TRBV9 and TRBJ2-5; tentatively, D is TRBD2 (7 bases). This CDR3 has 16 amino acids. Germline V lookup: CDR1 SGDLS, CDR2 YYNGEE. Deletions cut 2 bases from V and 5 bases from J, with 19 bases between. This CDR3 reads CASSVQGGVTSETQYF. DNA of the CDR3: TGTGCCAGCAGCGTCCAAGGGGGGGTCACGAGCGAGACCCAGTACTTC.

The chain uses TRBV7-8 and TRBJ2-7, with TRBD2 matching 8 bases. This CDR3 region has 15 residues. V was clipped by 2 bases and J by 4 bases; unmatched bases: 7. Germline V gene lookup returns CDR1 SGHVS and CDR2 FQNEAQ. The CDR3 reads CASSLFGGVSYEQYF. DNA of the CDR3: TGTGCCAGCAGCTTATTCGGGGGGGTATCGTACGAGCAGTACTTC.